Below, 13 T cell receptor beta chains from the same sample are listed, as sequenced in a study of T cell responses to AZD1222 COVID-19 vaccine. Produced via immunoSEQ multiplex PCR; TCRdb's table is partial and in-frame only. The sample carries about 110,000 clones, 80% to 95% recorded once. The input for sequencing was peripheral blood, taken on day 0 of AZD1222 vaccination. The receptors here all came from an adult in good health.

J is TRBJ1-4 and V is TRBV2; D remains ambiguous. The CDR3 contains 13 residues. From germline, CDR1 is SNHLY and CDR2 FYNNEI. V was trimmed by 7 bases and J by 8 bases, leaving 14 bases between them. The CDR3 DNA reads as TGTGCCAGCACGCGGCAGGAGGACGAAAAACTGTTTTTT. Protein: CASTRQEDEKLFF.

The gene calls are TRBV13 and TRBJ2-3; D not resolved. Germline V lookup: CDR1 PRHDT, CDR2 FYEKMQ (reference sequence). Trimming left V 4 bases short and J 2 bases short, with 10 bases between. This CDR3 is built from 14 residues. The DNA of the CDR3 is TGTGCCAGCAGCTCGGTGGAGAACACAGATACGCAGTATTTT. This gives the protein CASSSVENTDTQYF.

CDR3 loop: CASTRASSSSYEQYF. The CDR3 DNA reads TGTGCCAGCACAAGGGCAAGCTCGTCCTCCTACGAGCAGTACTTC. This chain connects TRBV28 to TRBJ2-7; D is uncertain. V was trimmed by 7 bases and J by 0 bases, leaving 16 bases between them. Germline lookup yields CDR1 MDHEN and CDR2 SYDVKM. The CDR3 has 15 residues.

V and J are TRBV9 and TRBJ1-1; no reliable D call. The CDR3 is 13 amino acids. Between the trimmed V and J ends, which lost 4 bases and 2 bases, there was a span of 9 bases. CDR1 and CDR2 from the germline V gene are SGDLS and YYNGEE. DNA of the CDR3: TGTGCCAGCAGCCACAGACAAAACACTGAAGCTTTCTTT. It encodes CASSHRQNTEAFF. The full variable domain, rest sourced from reference TRBV9 and TRBJ1-1, is DSGVTQTPKHLITATGQRVTLRCSPRSGDLSVYWYQQSLDQGLQFLIQYYNGEERAKGNILERFSAQQFPDLHSELNLSSLELGDSALYFCASSHRQNTEAFFGQGTRLTVV.

This chain joins TRBV27 and TRBJ2-3; TRBD2 aligns across 11 bases. Trimming took 6 bases from V and 3 from J; bases not matched to a gene: 8. Germline assignment: CDR1 MNHEY and CDR2 SMNVEV (reference sequence). CDR3 length: 16 residues. The CDR3 bases are TGTGCCAGCAGCCCTCTAGCGGGGGGATGGACAGATACGCAGTATTTT. This codes for CASSPLAGGWTDTQYF.

This chain uses TRBV7-2 with TRBJ1-2; TRBD1 agrees at 9 bases. Looked up from germline, CDR1 is SGHTA and CDR2 is FQGNSA. The CDR3 runs 16 residues. Losses at the gene ends were 5 bases for V and 6 bases for J; bases not matched to a gene: 13. The CDR3 reads CASSRSMPWTGDGYTF. The CDR3 DNA follows: TGTGCCAGCAGCCGTTCGATGCCCTGGACAGGGGATGGCTACACCTTC.

The rearrangement joins TRBV7-2 to TRBJ2-7, with TRBD1 matching 9 bases. V lost 7 bases and J lost 4; bases outside the gene matches: 8. Germline loops: CDR1 SGHTA, CDR2 FQGNSA. CDR3 length: 14 residues. Here the CDR3 reads CASTLTGGSYEQYF. The DNA of the CDR3 is TGTGCCAGCACCCTGACAGGGGGATCGTACGAGCAGTACTTC.

The chain has TRBV7-8 and TRBJ1-3; D unresolved. The CDR3 is 15 amino acids. Germline V lookup: CDR1 SGHVS, CDR2 FQNEAQ. With 3 bases removed from V and 2 bases from J, the gap between germline ends came to 11 bases. The CDR3 DNA sequence: TGTGCCAGCAGCTTCTCCACGGCCCCTGGAAACACCATATATTTT. Translating gives CASSFSTAPGNTIYF. The whole variable domain, remainder taken from reference TRBV7-8 and TRBJ1-3, is GAGVSQSPRYKVAKRGQDVALRCDPISGHVSLFWYQQALGQGPEFLTYFQNEAQLDKSGLPSDRFFAERPEGSVSTLKIQRTQQEDSAVYLCASSFSTAPGNTIYFGEGSWLTVV.

This chain joins TRBV27 and TRBJ2-3, with D uncertain. Germline CDR1 MNHEY, CDR2 SMNVEV (reference sequence). The CDR3 runs to 15 residues. V was trimmed by 5 bases and J by 0 bases, leaving 12 bases between them. Written as DNA, the CDR3 is TGTGCCAGCAGTCCCTACAAACGAAGCACAGATACGCAGTATTTT. Residues: CASSPYKRSTDTQYF.

The chain is built from TRBV3-1 (or the pseudogene TRBV3-2) and TRBJ2-2, with TRBD1 matching 7 bases. The germline CDR1 and CDR2 sequences are LGHDT and YNNKEL (reference sequence). The J segment lost 3 bases and the V segment lost 4 bases, leaving 5 bases of the junction unmatched. The CDR3 totals 15 residues. For the CDR3, the DNA is TGTGCCAGCAGCCCCCCGACAGGGTACACCGGGGAGCTGTTTTTT. Translation gives CASSPPTGYTGELFF.

The chain uses TRBV24-1 and TRBJ1-2; TRBD1 aligns across 7 bases. V shed 4 bases, J shed 5 bases, and the junction held 12 bases outside the gene matches. This CDR3 has 16 residues. Germline CDR1 and CDR2: KGHDR and SFDVKD. The CDR3 region is CATSEVRQGKGYGYTF. The DNA for the CDR3 is TGTGCCACCAGTGAAGTTCGACAGGGTAAGGGGTATGGCTACACCTTC.

This chain joins TRBV10-3 and TRBJ2-1, with 8 bases matching TRBD2. This CDR3 has 14 amino acids. Germline V gene data show CDR1 as ENHRY and CDR2 as SYGVKD. V lost 5 bases, J lost 7 bases, and 7 bases stayed unmatched. This chain's CDR3 is CAISSGGPLNEQFF. Here the CDR3 DNA reads TGTGCCATCAGTTCGGGGGGGCCGTTGAATGAGCAGTTCTTC.

The chain carries TRBV7-2 and TRBJ2-1; D is possibly TRBD1 (5 bases). The CDR3 totals 14 residues. Trimming removed 1 base at V and 7 bases at J, with 11 bases between. Germline V gives CDR1 SGHTA, CDR2 FQGNSA. The CDR3 region has the DNA TGTGCCAGCAGCTTAGACCCAGGGAAAAATGAGCAGTTCTTC. Its translation: CASSLDPGKNEQFF.